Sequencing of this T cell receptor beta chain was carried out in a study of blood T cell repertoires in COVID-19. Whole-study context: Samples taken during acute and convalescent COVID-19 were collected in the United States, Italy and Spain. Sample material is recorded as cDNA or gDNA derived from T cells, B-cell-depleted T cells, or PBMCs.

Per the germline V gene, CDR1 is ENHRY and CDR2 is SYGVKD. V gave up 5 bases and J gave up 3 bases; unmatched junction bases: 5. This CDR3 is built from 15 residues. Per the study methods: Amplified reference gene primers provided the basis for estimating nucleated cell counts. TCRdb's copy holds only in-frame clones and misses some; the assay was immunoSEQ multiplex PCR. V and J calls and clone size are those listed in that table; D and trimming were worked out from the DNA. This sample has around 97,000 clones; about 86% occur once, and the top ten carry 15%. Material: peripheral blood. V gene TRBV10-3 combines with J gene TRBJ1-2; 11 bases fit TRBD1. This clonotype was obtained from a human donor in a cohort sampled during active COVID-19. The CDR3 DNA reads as TGTGCCATCAGTTATCCGGGACAGGGGGACTATGGCTACACCTTC. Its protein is CAISYPGQGDYGYTF.